Described below is a single T cell receptor (beta chain) sequence and its context. Its antigen is as yet unknown. The protocol was immunoSEQ multiplex PCR, while the TCRdb copy is restricted to in-frame clones and leaves out a portion. The sample includes 2 million to 2.5 million clones, approximately 95% of them seen just once. The data are from a study of shared clonotypes between healthy human individuals. The study's findings and limits: Investigators expected sequencing depth to affect clonotype sharing among donors. Researchers sampled blood only, noting tissue repertoires likely differ. Relative to memory subsets, naive subsets generally showed larger estimated richness.

The CDR3 consists of 15 residues. Deletions cut 3 bases from V and 10 bases from J, with 18 bases between. Germline values: CDR1 MDHEN, CDR2 SYDVKM. This receptor was taken from a man between 18 and 29 years old in good health. Some clones in this sample may be carry-over from other donors' samples. The chain joins TRBV28 to TRBJ1-4; possible D gene TRBD1, 5 bases. The material sequenced was naive CD4+ T cells from PBMCs. Subset noted: CD45RA+ positively selected. The CDR3 DNA sequence: TGTGCCAGCAGTTTCCAGGCAGGGACCACGATAAAACTGTTTTTT. It codes for CASSFQAGTTIKLFF.